What follows is one T cell receptor (beta chain) and its context. Its antigen is not known. This record belongs to a study of T cell clones after liver transplantation. Study-level results: Graft donor-reactive T cells may have migrated into the graft rather than being deleted.

Method: immunoSEQ multiplex PCR; TCRdb's copy keeps in-frame clones and lacks some. The sample has about 50,000 clones; about 69% are singletons. The origin of this receptor is a human patient who received a liver transplant. Some T cells may possibly be graft donor cells. The sample consisted of CD4+ T cells from blood, taken around 4.5 years after liver transplant.

In nucleotides, the CDR3 is TGTGCCAGCAGCTTGGGGGCAGGGGAGAACTACGAGCAGTACTTC. It codes for CASSLGAGENYEQYF. The chain links TRBV5-5 to TRBJ2-7; D is perhaps TRBD1 (6 bases). The germline V gene encodes CDR1 SGHKS and CDR2 YYEKEE (reference sequence). The CDR3 spans 15 residues. V lost 0 bases, J lost 3 bases, and 13 bases lay in between.